Presented here are 10 T cell receptor beta chains from one specimen sequenced in a study of blood T cell repertoires in COVID-19 (dated by TCRdb to between 2020 and 2021). Libraries were built with the immunoSEQ multiplex PCR assay. The table was pulled from immuneACCESS by TCRdb, which kept in-frame rearrangements only. Such tables lose some clones; where checked, under half of the loss comes from unresolved V genes, and the rest has no known cause. This sample lists around 170,000 clones; roughly nine tenths were detected once. Roughly 7.3% of the sample belongs to the ten largest clones. The sequenced sample consisted of PBMCs or T cells enriched from blood (not recorded which). These receptors all stem from a woman in her 50s who had recovered from COVID-19.

V usage is TRBV28 and J usage is TRBJ2-1, with 11 nucleotides matching TRBD2. This CDR3 has 17 residues. Unmatched junction bases numbered 18, after V lost 7 bases and J lost 10 bases. Germline-derived CDR1 and CDR2 are MDHEN and SYDVKM. As DNA, the CDR3 is TGTGCCAGCAACCGACAGGGCCCTAGCGGGAGGCTTGGGGAGCAGTTCTTC. It encodes CASNRQGPSGRLGEQFF.

The gene calls are TRBV2 and TRBJ2-1; D is undetermined. The V gene lost 4 bases and the J gene lost 10 bases, with 8 bases spanning the gap. This CDR3 is built from 11 residues. Looked up from germline, CDR1 is SNHLY and CDR2 is FYNNEI. The DNA for the CDR3 is TGTGCCAGCAGTGTCGCGCGGGAGCAGTTCTTC. Translating gives CASSVAREQFF.

The chain has TRBV2 and TRBJ2-5; 7 positions match TRBD1. Germline V gives CDR1 SNHLY, CDR2 FYNNEI. J lost 4 bases, V lost 2 bases, and 10 bases had no gene match. This CDR3 contains 16 residues. CDR3 DNA: TGTGCCAGCAGTGAATTAGAAAGGGGGCGCCCAGAGACCCAGTACTTC. Protein: CASSELERGRPETQYF.

The V gene is TRBV24-1, the J gene TRBJ2-5; D is unresolved. Germline loops: CDR1 KGHDR, CDR2 SFDVKD. V dropped 4 bases and J dropped 3 bases, with 14 bases sitting between them. The length of the CDR3 is 15 residues. This CDR3 is CATSDPAWSKETQYF. The CDR3 DNA reads TGTGCCACCAGTGACCCCGCATGGAGCAAAGAGACCCAGTACTTC.

The chain joins TRBV3-1 (or the pseudogene TRBV3-2) to TRBJ1-6; TRBD1 is a possible D gene (5 bases). CDR1 LGHDT and CDR2 YNNKEL come from the germline V gene (reference sequence). The CDR3 is made up of 14 amino acids. V was pared by 4 bases and J by 6 bases, with 10 bases between. CDR3 amino acids: CASSRTGLNSPLHF. In nucleotides, the CDR3 is TGTGCCAGCAGCCGAACAGGTCTTAATTCACCCCTCCACTTT.

The rearrangement uses TRBV19 and TRBJ1-2; a weak D match, TRBD1 (5 bases). CDR3 length: 14 amino acids. V was cut by 4 bases and J by 4 bases, with 13 bases left in between. CDR1 is LNHDA and CDR2 is SQIVND in the germline V gene (reference sequence). CDR3 loop: CASSTGAGLYGYTF. The CDR3 region has the DNA TGTGCCAGTAGTACTGGGGCAGGTCTCTATGGCTACACCTTC.

The rearrangement uses TRBV4-1 and TRBJ2-6; D is ambiguous. Germline V gene lookup returns CDR1 MGHRA and CDR2 YSYEKL. CDR3 length: 18 amino acids. V lost 1 base, J lost 2 bases, and 15 bases lay in between. In DNA, the CDR3 is TGCGCCAGCAGCCAAGGCATCAGGCTGGTAGCTGGGGCCAACGTCCTGACTTTC. Protein: CASSQGIRLVAGANVLTF.

This clone was observed a few times. The chain joins TRBV29-1 to TRBJ1-5, with 7 bases lining up with TRBD1. Germline V gene sequence: CDR1 SQVTM, CDR2 ANQGSEA. Trimming took 7 bases from V and 4 from J; bases not matched to a gene: 4. CDR3 length: 12 amino acids. CDR3: CSAGQPNQPQHF. The CDR3 nucleotides read TGCAGCGCGGGACAGCCAAATCAGCCCCAGCATTTT.

V and J are TRBV5-4 and TRBJ2-3; a possible D gene is TRBD1 (6 bases). Trimming removed 4 bases at V and 5 bases at J, with 8 bases between. The CDR3 totals 12 residues. Looked up from germline, CDR1 is SGHNT and CDR2 is YYREEE (reference sequence). The CDR3, as DNA: TGTGCCAGCAGCGGCAGGGGAGATACGCAGTATTTT. Residues: CASSGRGDTQYF.

This clone was seen only a few times. Here the CDR3 DNA reads TGTGCCAGCAGTCAAAACGCCGGGGACATATCCTACGAGCAGTACTTC. Its translation: CASSQNAGDISYEQYF. The chain uses TRBV27 and TRBJ2-7, with a weak D call TRBD1 (6 bases). V lost 5 bases and J lost 1, with 18 bases in between. Germline-derived CDR1 and CDR2 are MNHEY and SMNVEV (reference sequence). The length of the CDR3 is 16 residues.